This T cell receptor beta chain is drawn from a study of T cells in Graves' hyperthyroidism and ophthalmopathy. This CDR3 contains 16 residues. In germline, CDR1 is SGHDN, CDR2 FVKESK. V lost 4 bases to trimming and J lost 1 base; unmatched junction nucleotides: 5. TCR beta CDR3 regions were amplified from RNA transcripts. Initially, a first-round RT-PCR of the TCR CDR3 employed the HTBI primer set. Each CDR3 protein gets one entry after TCRdb re-called the multiplex PCR reads with MiXCR. Here the sample spans about 840,000 distinct CDR3 sequences, more than 30% being singletons. The sequenced material came from blood. This TCR derives from a man aged 18 to 29 with Graves' hyperthyroidism. This chain connects TRBV14 to TRBJ2-3; TRBD2 agrees at 10 bases. CDR3 loop: CASSPRTSGGTDTQYF. CDR3 coding DNA: TGTGCCAGCAGCCCCCGGACTAGCGGAGGCACAGATACGCAGTATTTT.